These 20 T cell receptor beta chains were all obtained from the same sample, sequenced in a study of blood T cell repertoires in COVID-19. Sequencing used immunoSEQ multiplex PCR; TCRdb keeps in-frame clones, though not all of them. The sample has approximately 270,000 clones; approximately 84% are singletons. The material sequenced was PBMCs or T cells enriched from blood (not recorded which). These receptors were obtained from a man aged 35-49 years who had recovered from COVID-19.

This chain uses TRBV21-1 with TRBJ2-5; TRBD2, the table's D call, was not compared with the DNA. TRBV21-1 is reported as a pseudogene. This CDR3 contains 16 residues. The CDR3 loop is CASSKAAAGGWETQYF. The CDR3 nucleotides read TGTGCCAGCAGCAAGGCGGCAGCGGGAGGTTGGGAGACCCAGTACTTC.

Worth noting for this clone: An end of the junction does not agree with germline; a read error may underlie this. The rearrangement links TRBV5-1 to TRBJ1-2; D is ambiguous. The V gene's germline CDR1 is SGHRS and CDR2 YFSETQ. CDR3 length: 13 residues. The CDR3 DNA is TGCGCCAGCTCCGATCAAGGCAGAGGTGGCGACACCTTC. Translated, it gives CASSDQGRGGDTF.

The genes are TRBV6-4 and TRBJ2-1; 7 nucleotides agree with TRBD2. Germline V gene lookup returns CDR1 MRHNA and CDR2 SNTAGT. CDR3 length: 16 residues. V shed 8 bases and J 4 bases; nucleotides not matched to a gene: 14. CDR3 sequence (DNA): TGTGCCAGCGGGCCTAGCGGAAGAGTTGTATACAATGAGCAGTTCTTC. Residues: CASGPSGRVVYNEQFF.

This chain links TRBV11-2 with TRBJ1-1; D ambiguous. The CDR3 sequence is 12 residues long. Trimming took off 6 bases at V and 11 bases at J, with 16 bases between the two ends. From germline, CDR1 is SGHAT and CDR2 FQNNGV. In DNA form, the CDR3 reads TGTGCCAGCAGTCCGACGGGTACCGGGGCTTTCTTT. It yields the protein CASSPTGTGAFF. Full variable domain (rest looked up from reference TRBV11-2 and TRBJ1-1): EAGVAQSPRYKIIEKRQSVAFWCNPISGHATLYWYQQILGQGPKLLIQFQNNGVVDDSQLPKDRFSAERLKGVDSTLKIQPAKLEDSAVYLCASSPTGTGAFFGQGTRLTVV.

V usage is TRBV12-3 or TRBV12-4 and J usage is TRBJ2-1, with a possible D match to TRBD2 (5 bases). V shed 3 bases and J shed 6 bases, with 9 bases lying between them. There are 13 residues in the CDR3. The CDR3 spells CASSFFRGNEQFF. CDR3 coding DNA: TGTGCCAGCAGTTTCTTCCGGGGCAATGAGCAGTTCTTC.

The chain has TRBV29-1 and TRBJ2-7, with 9 bases identical to TRBD2. The CDR3 runs 14 residues. J gave up 2 bases and V 6 bases, and 8 bases lay outside the gene matches. Germline V lookup: CDR1 SQVTM, CDR2 ANQGSEA. CDR3 region: CSVKGLAEAYEQYF. CDR3 nucleotide sequence: TGCAGCGTCAAGGGACTAGCCGAAGCCTACGAGCAGTACTTC.

V usage is TRBV19 and J usage is TRBJ2-7, with 9 bases identical to TRBD1. The V gene end was trimmed by 6 bases and the J gene end by 4 bases; junction bases not matched to a gene: 7. The germline V gene encodes CDR1 LNHDA and CDR2 SQIVND (reference sequence). The CDR3 runs to 14 residues. The CDR3: CASSEGQGRYEQYF. CDR3 DNA sequence: TGTGCCAGTAGCGAGGGACAGGGTCGTTACGAGCAGTACTTC. The variable domain in full, with the rest retrieved from reference TRBV19 and TRBJ2-7, is DGGITQSPKYLFRKEGQNVTLSCEQNLNHDAMYWYRQDPGQGLRLIYYSQIVNDFQKGDIAEGYSVSREKKESFPLTVTSAQKNPTAFYLCASSEGQGRYEQYFGPGTRLTVT.

In regard to this clone: Other DNA sequences in this specimen translate into the identical CDR3. V gene TRBV6-5 combines with J gene TRBJ1-1, with 8 positions matching TRBD1. Germline V gene sequence: CDR1 MNHEY, CDR2 SVGAGI. The CDR3 is made up of 13 amino acids. Trimming removed 2 bases from V and 4 bases from J; junction bases left unmatched: 0. The CDR3 nucleotides read TGTGCCAGCAGTTACGGGACAGGCACTGAAGCTTTCTTT. Its protein is CASSYGTGTEAFF.

This clone was picked up one time. The chain is built from TRBV7-2 and TRBJ2-5; D may be TRBD1 (6 bases). This CDR3 has 13 amino acids. CDR1 and CDR2 from the germline V gene are SGHTA and FQGNSA. Deletions cut 6 bases from V and 2 bases from J, with 10 bases between. The CDR3 spells CASSGTSQETQYF. CDR3 in DNA: TGTGCCAGCAGTGGGACATCACAAGAGACCCAGTACTTC.

The gene calls are TRBV20-1 and TRBJ2-5, with TRBD2 matching 7 bases. Germline V CDR1 and CDR2: DFQATT, SNEGSKA (reference sequence). The CDR3 contains 14 residues. V lost 3 bases to trimming and J lost 2 bases; unmatched junction nucleotides: 6. CDR3 protein: CSASGLAVQETQYF. The CDR3 coding sequence is TGCAGTGCTAGTGGGCTAGCGGTTCAAGAGACCCAGTACTTC.

The chain has TRBV5-1 and TRBJ2-3; no reliable D call. In germline, CDR1 is SGHRS, CDR2 YFSETQ. Trimming removed 0 bases from V and 6 bases from J, with 14 bases in between. There are 15 residues in the CDR3. Written as DNA, the CDR3 is TGCGCCAGCAGCTTGGAAAGCCCCCCCGTGGATACGCAGTATTTT. Translated, it gives CASSLESPPVDTQYF. The variable domain in full, with the rest retrieved from reference TRBV5-1 and TRBJ2-3, is KAGVTQTPRYLIKTRGQQVTLSCSPISGHRSVSWYQQTPGQGLQFLFEYFSETQRNKGNFPGRFSGRQFSNSRSEMNVSTLELGDSALYLCASSLESPPVDTQYFGPGTRLTVL.

The rearrangement joins TRBV7-2 to TRBJ1-1; TRBD1 agrees at 10 bases. This CDR3 contains 14 residues. Germline V lookup: CDR1 SGHTA, CDR2 FQGNSA. Trimming cost V 10 bases and J 8 bases; bases outside gene matches: 13. CDR3: CAILRDRGGGEAFF. In DNA, the CDR3 is TGTGCCATCCTCCGGGACAGGGGCGGCGGAGAAGCTTTCTTT.

The chain is built from TRBV2 and TRBJ2-3; TRBD2 aligns across 7 bases. The V segment lost 9 bases and the J segment 0 bases; nucleotides outside the gene matches: 6. The CDR3 covers 14 residues. The V gene's germline CDR1 is SNHLY and CDR2 FYNNEI. CDR3 in amino acids: CASMGGTSTDTQYF. DNA of the CDR3: TGTGCCAGTATGGGGGGGACTAGCACAGATACGCAGTATTTT.

The chain has TRBV7-2 and TRBJ2-2; TRBD2 agrees at 13 bases. Trimming removed 5 bases from V and 6 bases from J; junction bases left unmatched: 6. The germline V gene encodes CDR1 SGHTA and CDR2 FQGNSA. This CDR3 region has 16 residues. The CDR3 DNA reads as TGTGCCAGCAGCACCGGACTAGCGGGAGTTTCCGGGGAGCTGTTTTTT. Amino acid sequence: CASSTGLAGVSGELFF.

The chain has TRBV5-4 and TRBJ2-5, with D possibly matching TRBD2 (6 bases). The germline gives CDR1 SGHNT, CDR2 YYREEE (reference sequence). CDR3 length: 14 amino acids. Trimming cost V 4 bases and J 5 bases, with 15 bases left between them. Here the CDR3 DNA reads TGTGCCAGCAGCCGCACCAGACTAGAGGAGACCCAGTACTTC. Translated, it gives CASSRTRLEETQYF.

This chain links TRBV19 with TRBJ1-6; D unclear. V was trimmed by 0 bases and J by 8 bases, leaving 8 bases between them. Per germline, CDR1 LNHDA and CDR2 SQIVND (reference sequence). The CDR3 runs to 14 residues. The CDR3 DNA is TGTGCCAGTAGTATAGATCACGGGGATTCACCCCTCCACTTT. It is translated as CASSIDHGDSPLHF.

This chain connects TRBV5-1 to TRBJ2-7, with TRBD2 as a possible D gene (6 bases). CDR1 and CDR2 from the germline V gene are SGHRS and YFSETQ. The CDR3 sequence is 13 residues long. V dropped 4 bases and J dropped 6 bases, with 14 bases sitting between them. DNA for the CDR3: TGCGCCAGCAGCCCGGTAGGAGGGCGCGAGCAGTACTTC. Translating it yields CASSPVGGREQYF.

The table lists this clone with a count of one. The V and J genes are TRBV30 and TRBJ1-6, with D perhaps matching TRBD1 (6 bases). The CDR3 totals 13 residues. CDR1 and CDR2 from the germline V gene are GTSNPN and SVGIG (reference sequence). Between the trimmed V and J ends, which lost 4 bases and 6 bases, there was a span of 10 bases. CDR3 residues: CAWTTGGNSPLHF. CDR3 coding DNA: TGTGCCTGGACGACAGGTGGTAATTCACCCCTCCACTTT.

The chain has TRBV7-2 and TRBJ2-7; TRBD1 is a possible D gene (7 bases). The CDR3 is made up of 13 amino acids. Germline CDR1 is SGHTA and CDR2 is FQGNSA. Trimming removed 5 bases from V and 7 bases from J, with 15 bases in between. Written as DNA, the CDR3 is TGTGCCAGCAGCCAAGAACAGGGGAGGGAGCAGTACTTC. Amino acids: CASSQEQGREQYF.

The J gene is TRBJ2-3, the V gene TRBV25-1, with 9 nucleotides matching TRBD1. Germline CDR1 reads MGHDK; CDR2 reads SYGVNS. The CDR3 has 14 residues. Losses at the gene ends were 6 bases for V and 10 bases for J; bases not matched to a gene: 11. DNA for the CDR3: TGTGCCAGCAGGCCGGGACAGGGTTTCGTGTCGCAGTATTTT. It specifies CASRPGQGFVSQYF.